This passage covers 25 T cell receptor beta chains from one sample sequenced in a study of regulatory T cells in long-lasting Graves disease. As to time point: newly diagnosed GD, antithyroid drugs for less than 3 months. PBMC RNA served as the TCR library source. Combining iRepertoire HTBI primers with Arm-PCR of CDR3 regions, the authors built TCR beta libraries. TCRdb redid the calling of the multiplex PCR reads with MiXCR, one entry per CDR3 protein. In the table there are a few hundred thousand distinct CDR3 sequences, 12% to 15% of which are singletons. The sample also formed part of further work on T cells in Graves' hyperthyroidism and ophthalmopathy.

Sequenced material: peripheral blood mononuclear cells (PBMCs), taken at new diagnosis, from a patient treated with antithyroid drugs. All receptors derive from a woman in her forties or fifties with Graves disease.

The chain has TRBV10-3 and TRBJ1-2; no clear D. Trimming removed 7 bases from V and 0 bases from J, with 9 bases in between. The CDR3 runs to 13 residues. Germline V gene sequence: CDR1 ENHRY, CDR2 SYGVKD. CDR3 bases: TGTGCCATCACTTCAAAAGCTAACTATGGCTACACCTTC. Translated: CAITSKANYGYTF.

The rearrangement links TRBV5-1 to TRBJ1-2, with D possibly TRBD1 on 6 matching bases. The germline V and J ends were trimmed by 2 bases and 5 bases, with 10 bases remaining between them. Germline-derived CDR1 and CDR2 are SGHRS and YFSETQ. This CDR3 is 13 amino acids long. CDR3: CASSLQGRYGYTF. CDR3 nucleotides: TGCGCCAGCAGCTTACAGGGACGATATGGCTACACCTTC.

The CDR3 sequence: CATVPGNSNQPQHF. CDR3 in DNA: TGTGCCACCGTTCCGGGTAATAGCAATCAGCCCCAGCATTTT. J is TRBJ1-5 and V is TRBV6-2 or TRBV6-3; no definite D call. The ends were cut back, 10 bases at V and 0 bases at J, with 13 bases in the middle. The CDR3 loop spans 14 amino acids. The germline CDR1 and CDR2 sequences are MNHEY and SVGEGT.

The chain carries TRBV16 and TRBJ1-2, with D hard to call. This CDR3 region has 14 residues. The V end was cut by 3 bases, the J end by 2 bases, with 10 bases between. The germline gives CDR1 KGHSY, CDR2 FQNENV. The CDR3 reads CASSQAGPNYGYTF. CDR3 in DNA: TGTGCCAGCAGCCAGGCCGGGCCAAACTATGGCTACACCTTC.

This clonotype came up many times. The CDR3 is CASSLGGAWEQYF. CDR3 coding DNA: TGTGCCAGCAGCCTAGGGGGGGCGTGGGAGCAGTACTTC. The chain uses TRBV27 and TRBJ2-7; TRBD2 might be the D (7 bases). The CDR3 sequence is 13 residues long. V was shortened by 6 bases and J by 7 bases, with 16 bases between the two germline ends. The germline V gene has CDR1 MNHEY and CDR2 SMNVEV (reference sequence).

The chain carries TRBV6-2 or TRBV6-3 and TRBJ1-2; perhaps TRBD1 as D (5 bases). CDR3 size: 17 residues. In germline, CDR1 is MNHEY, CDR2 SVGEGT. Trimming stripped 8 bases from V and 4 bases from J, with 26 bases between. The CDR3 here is CASRGVFTEQKGYGYTF. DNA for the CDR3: TGTGCCAGCCGGGGGGTATTTACGGAGCAAAAAGGCTATGGCTACACCTTC.

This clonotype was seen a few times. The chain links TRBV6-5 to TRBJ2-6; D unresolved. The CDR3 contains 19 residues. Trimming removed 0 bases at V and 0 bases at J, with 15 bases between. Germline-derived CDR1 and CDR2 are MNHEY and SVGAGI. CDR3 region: CASSYSKVGRLSGANVLTF. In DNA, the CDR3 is TGTGCCAGCAGTTACTCGAAGGTTGGCAGACTCTCTGGGGCCAACGTCCTGACTTTC.

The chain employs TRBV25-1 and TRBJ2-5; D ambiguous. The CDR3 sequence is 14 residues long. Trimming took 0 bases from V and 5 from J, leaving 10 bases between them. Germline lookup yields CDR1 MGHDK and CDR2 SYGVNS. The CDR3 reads CASSEYNPKETQYF. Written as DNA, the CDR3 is TGTGCCAGCAGTGAATATAACCCAAAGGAGACCCAGTACTTC.

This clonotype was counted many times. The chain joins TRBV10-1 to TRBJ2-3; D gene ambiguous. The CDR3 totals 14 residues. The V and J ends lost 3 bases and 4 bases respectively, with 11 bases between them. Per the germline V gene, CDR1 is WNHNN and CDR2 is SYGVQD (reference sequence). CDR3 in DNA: TGCGCCAGCAGTGATGTCGCGACCCCAGATACGCAGTATTTT. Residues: CASSDVATPDTQYF.

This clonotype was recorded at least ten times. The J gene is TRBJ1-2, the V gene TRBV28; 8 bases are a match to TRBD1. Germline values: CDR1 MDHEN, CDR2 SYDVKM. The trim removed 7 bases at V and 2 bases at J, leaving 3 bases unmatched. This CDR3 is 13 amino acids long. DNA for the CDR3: TGTGCCAGCAAACAGGGGGAGAACTATGGCTACACCTTC. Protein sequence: CASKQGENYGYTF.

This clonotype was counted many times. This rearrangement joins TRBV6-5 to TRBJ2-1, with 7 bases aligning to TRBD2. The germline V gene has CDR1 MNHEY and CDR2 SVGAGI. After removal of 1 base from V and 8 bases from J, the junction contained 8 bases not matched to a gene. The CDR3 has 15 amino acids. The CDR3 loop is CASSYFRTSLYEQFF. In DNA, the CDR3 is TGTGCCAGCAGTTACTTTCGGACTAGTTTGTATGAGCAGTTCTTC.

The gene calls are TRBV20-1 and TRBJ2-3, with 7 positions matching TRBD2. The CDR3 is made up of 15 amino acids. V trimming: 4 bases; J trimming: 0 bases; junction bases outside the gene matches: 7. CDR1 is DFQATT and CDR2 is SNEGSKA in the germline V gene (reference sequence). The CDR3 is CSAIDGGSSTDTQYF. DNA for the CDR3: TGCAGTGCTATTGACGGCGGGAGTAGCACAGATACGCAGTATTTT.

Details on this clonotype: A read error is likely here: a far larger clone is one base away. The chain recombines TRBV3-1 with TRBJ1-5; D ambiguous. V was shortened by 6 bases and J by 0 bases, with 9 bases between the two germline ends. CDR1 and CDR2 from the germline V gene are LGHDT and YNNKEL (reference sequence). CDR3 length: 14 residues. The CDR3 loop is CASSEIDSNQPQHF. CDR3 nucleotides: TGTGCCAGCAGTGAAATAGATAGCAATCAGCCCCAGCATTTT. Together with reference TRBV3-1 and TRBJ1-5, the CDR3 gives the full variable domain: DTAVSQTPKYLVTQMGNDKSIKCEQNLGHDTMYWYKQDSKKFLKIMFSYNNKELIINETVPNRFSPKSPDKAHLNLHINSLELGDSAVYFCASSEIDSNQPQHFGDGTRLSIL.

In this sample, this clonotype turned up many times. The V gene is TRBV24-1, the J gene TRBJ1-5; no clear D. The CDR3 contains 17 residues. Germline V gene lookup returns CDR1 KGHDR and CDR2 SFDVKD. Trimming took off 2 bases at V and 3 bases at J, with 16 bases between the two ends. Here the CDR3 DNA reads TGTGCCACCAGTGATTCCGCCTTAACAGCATCCAATCAGCCCCAGCATTTT. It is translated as CATSDSALTASNQPQHF.

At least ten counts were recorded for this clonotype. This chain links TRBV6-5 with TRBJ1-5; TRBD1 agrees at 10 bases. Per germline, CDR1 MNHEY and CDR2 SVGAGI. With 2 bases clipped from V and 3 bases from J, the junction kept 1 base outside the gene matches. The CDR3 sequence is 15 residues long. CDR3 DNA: TGTGCCAGCAGTTACGGGACAGGGGTCAATCAGCCCCAGCATTTT. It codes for CASSYGTGVNQPQHF.

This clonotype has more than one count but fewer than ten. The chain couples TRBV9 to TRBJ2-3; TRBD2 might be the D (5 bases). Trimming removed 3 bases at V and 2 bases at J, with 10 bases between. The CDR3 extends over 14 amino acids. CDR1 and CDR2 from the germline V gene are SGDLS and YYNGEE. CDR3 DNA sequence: TGTGCCAGCAGCGCCCTACTAGACACAGATACGCAGTATTTT. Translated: CASSALLDTDTQYF.

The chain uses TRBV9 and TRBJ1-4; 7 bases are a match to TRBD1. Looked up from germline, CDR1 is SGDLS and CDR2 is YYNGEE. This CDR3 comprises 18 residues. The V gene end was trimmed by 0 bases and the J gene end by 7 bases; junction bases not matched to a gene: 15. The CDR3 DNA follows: TGTGCCAGCAGCGTAGGCCCCGGGACAGCCTCCATCGGTGAAAAACTGTTTTTT. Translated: CASSVGPGTASIGEKLFF.

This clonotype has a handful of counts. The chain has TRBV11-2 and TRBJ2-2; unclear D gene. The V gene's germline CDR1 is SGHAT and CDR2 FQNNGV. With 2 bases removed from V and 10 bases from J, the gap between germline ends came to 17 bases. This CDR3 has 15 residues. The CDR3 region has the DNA TGTGCCAGCAGCTTATCACACTTTCTCAAGGAGGAGCTGTTTTTT. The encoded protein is CASSLSHFLKEELFF.

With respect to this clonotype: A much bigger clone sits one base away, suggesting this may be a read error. This chain's CDR3 is CVSRRDRSYEQYF. DNA for the CDR3: TGTGTCAGCCGCCGGGACCGTTCCTACGAGCAGTACTTC. The chain couples TRBV28 to TRBJ2-7; D may correspond to TRBD1 or TRBD2 (5 bases each). The CDR3 totals 13 residues. The germline CDR1 and CDR2 sequences are MDHEN and SYDVKM.

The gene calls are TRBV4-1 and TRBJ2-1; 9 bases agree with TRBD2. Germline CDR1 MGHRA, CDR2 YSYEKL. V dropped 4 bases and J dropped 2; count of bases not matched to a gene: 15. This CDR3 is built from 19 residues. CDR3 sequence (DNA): TGCGCCAGCAGCCTTCGGAGGCGGGAGGGCCTGGTAGCCTACAATGAGCAGTTCTTC. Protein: CASSLRRREGLVAYNEQFF.

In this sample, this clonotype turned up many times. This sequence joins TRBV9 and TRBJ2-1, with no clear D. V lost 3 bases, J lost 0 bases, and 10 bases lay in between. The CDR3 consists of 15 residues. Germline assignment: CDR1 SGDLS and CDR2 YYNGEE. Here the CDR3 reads CASSANSGSYNEQFF. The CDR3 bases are TGTGCCAGCAGCGCGAACTCAGGCTCCTACAATGAGCAGTTCTTC. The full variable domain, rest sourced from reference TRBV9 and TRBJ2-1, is DSGVTQTPKHLITATGQRVTLRCSPRSGDLSVYWYQQSLDQGLQFLIQYYNGEERAKGNILERFSAQQFPDLHSELNLSSLELGDSALYFCASSANSGSYNEQFFGPGTRLTVL.

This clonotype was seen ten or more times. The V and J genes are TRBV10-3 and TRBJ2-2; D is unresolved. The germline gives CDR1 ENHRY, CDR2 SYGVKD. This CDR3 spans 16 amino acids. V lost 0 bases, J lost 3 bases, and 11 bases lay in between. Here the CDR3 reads CAISESGVKDTGELFF. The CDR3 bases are TGTGCCATCAGTGAGTCGGGCGTGAAAGACACCGGGGAGCTGTTTTTT.

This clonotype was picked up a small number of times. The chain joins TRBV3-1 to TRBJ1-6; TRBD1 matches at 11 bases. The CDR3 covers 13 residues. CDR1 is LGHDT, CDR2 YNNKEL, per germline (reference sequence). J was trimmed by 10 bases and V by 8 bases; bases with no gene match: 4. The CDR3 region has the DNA TGTGCCAGCGGTGGGACAGGGGGATCACCCCTCCACTTT. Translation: CASGGTGGSPLHF.

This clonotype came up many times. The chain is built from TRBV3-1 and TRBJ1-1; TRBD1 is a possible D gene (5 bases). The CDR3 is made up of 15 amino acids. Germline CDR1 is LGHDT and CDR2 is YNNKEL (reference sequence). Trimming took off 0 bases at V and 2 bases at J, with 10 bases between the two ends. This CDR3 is CASSQDIGGNTEAFF. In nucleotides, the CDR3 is TGTGCCAGCAGCCAAGATATCGGGGGAAACACTGAAGCTTTCTTT.

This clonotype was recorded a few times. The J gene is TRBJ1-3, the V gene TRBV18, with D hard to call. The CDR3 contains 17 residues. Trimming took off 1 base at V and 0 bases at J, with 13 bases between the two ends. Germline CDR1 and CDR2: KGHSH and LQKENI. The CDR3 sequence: CASSPRDTGSSGNTIYF. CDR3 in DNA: TGTGCCAGCTCACCACGTGACACGGGGAGCTCTGGAAACACCATATATTTT. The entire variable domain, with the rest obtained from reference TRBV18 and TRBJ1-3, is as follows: NAGVMQNPRHLVRRRGQEARLRCSPMKGHSHVYWYRQLPEEGLKFMVYLQKENIIDESGMPKERFSAEFPKEGPSILRIQQVVRGDSAAYFCASSPRDTGSSGNTIYFGEGSWLTVV.